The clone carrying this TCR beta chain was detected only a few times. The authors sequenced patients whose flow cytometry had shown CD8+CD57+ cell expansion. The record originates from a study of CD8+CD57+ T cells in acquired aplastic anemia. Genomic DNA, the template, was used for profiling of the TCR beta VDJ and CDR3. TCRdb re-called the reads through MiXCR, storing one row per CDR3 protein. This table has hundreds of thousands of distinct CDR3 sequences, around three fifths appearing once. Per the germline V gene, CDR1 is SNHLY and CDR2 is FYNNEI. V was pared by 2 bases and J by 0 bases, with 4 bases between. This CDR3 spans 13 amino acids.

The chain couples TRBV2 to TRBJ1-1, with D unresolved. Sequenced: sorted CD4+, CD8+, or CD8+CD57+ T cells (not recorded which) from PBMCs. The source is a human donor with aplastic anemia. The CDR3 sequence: CASSERLNTEAFF. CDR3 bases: TGTGCCAGCAGTGAAAGGCTGAACACTGAAGCTTTCTTT.